Following are 29 T cell receptor beta chains from one sample sequenced in a study of T-cell memory formation after mild COVID-19. Each CDR3 protein gets one entry after TCRdb re-called the 5' RACE reads with MiXCR. The table lists about 110,000 distinct CDR3 sequences, 15% to 20% of them singletons. Sequenced: PBMCs or a T cell subset sorted from them (not recorded which). The receptors were sampled from a man aged 18 to 30 who had mild COVID-19 (a few samples of this study predate the infection). Cell type and time point are not known.

This chain links TRBV7-6 with TRBJ2-4, with 9 bases fitting TRBD1. V was clipped by 5 bases and J by 0 bases; unmatched bases: 5. The CDR3 loop spans 16 amino acids. Germline-derived CDR1 and CDR2 are SGHVS and FNYEAQ. This CDR3 reads CASSRRQGGAKNIQYF. The DNA of the CDR3 is TGTGCCAGCAGCCGTAGACAGGGGGGAGCCAAAAACATTCAGTACTTC.

The sample holds a few counts of this clonotype. The chain couples TRBV5-1 to TRBJ2-5; 8 positions agree with TRBD2. CDR3 length equals 15 residues. Germline V gene sequence: CDR1 SGHRS, CDR2 YFSETQ. J gave up 1 base and V 0 bases, and 2 bases lay outside the gene matches. In DNA, the CDR3 is TGCGCCAGCAGCTTGGTAGCGGGGAGCCAAGAGACCCAGTACTTC. It is translated as CASSLVAGSQETQYF.

This sequence joins TRBV28 and TRBJ2-1, with D unresolved. V lost 5 bases, J lost 7 bases, and 12 bases lay in between. The CDR3 consists of 13 residues. Germline V gene data show CDR1 as MDHEN and CDR2 as SYDVKM. In nucleotides, the CDR3 is TGTGCCAGCAGTCCCACCCCCGTTAATGAGCAGTTCTTC. Translating gives CASSPTPVNEQFF.

This rearrangement joins TRBV12-3 or TRBV12-4 to TRBJ2-3; maybe TRBD2 (6 bases). Between the trimmed V and J ends, which lost 7 bases and 6 bases, there was a span of 14 bases. The CDR3 consists of 13 residues. CDR3: CASTLGLFDTQYF. In DNA, the CDR3 is TGTGCCAGCACCCTGGGACTCTTCGATACGCAGTATTTT.

The gene calls are TRBV5-1 and TRBJ2-7; D unresolved. Germline CDR1 SGHRS, CDR2 YFSETQ. The CDR3 sequence is 13 residues long. V lost 4 bases and J lost 4, with 12 bases in between. The DNA for the CDR3 is TGCGCCAGCAGCCGAGCCTCTACTTACGAGCAGTACTTC. Its translation is CASSRASTYEQYF.

This clonotype came up a few times. The chain uses TRBV7-2 and TRBJ2-5; unclear D gene. The germline V gene encodes CDR1 SGHTA and CDR2 FQGNSA. There are 13 residues in the CDR3. V was shortened by 3 bases and J by 4 bases, with 9 bases between the two germline ends. This chain's CDR3 is CASSFGVGETQYF. The CDR3 DNA reads as TGTGCCAGCAGCTTTGGGGTCGGAGAGACCCAGTACTTC. Using reference TRBV7-2 and TRBJ2-5 for the parts outside the CDR3, the full variable domain is GAGVSQSPSNKVTEKGKDVELRCDPISGHTALYWYRQSLGQGLEFLIYFQGNSAPDKSGLPSDRFSAERTGGSVSTLTIQRTQQEDSAVYLCASSFGVGETQYFGPGTRLLVL.

This clonotype showed up just a few times. The gene calls are TRBV5-5 and TRBJ2-3; no firm D call. V lost 0 bases to trimming and J lost 4 bases, with 9 bases between them. There are 14 residues in the CDR3. Germline assignment: CDR1 SGHKS and CDR2 YYEKEE (reference sequence). The CDR3 nucleotides read TGTGCCAGCAGCTTGGACAGTGAATCAGATACGCAGTATTTT. Translation gives CASSLDSESDTQYF. The entire variable domain, with the rest obtained from reference TRBV5-5 and TRBJ2-3, is as follows: DAGVTQSPTHLIKTRGQQVTLRCSPISGHKSVSWYQQVLGQGPQFIFQYYEKEERGRGNFPDRFSARQFPNYSSELNVNALLLGDSALYLCASSLDSESDTQYFGPGTRLTVL.

This clonotype appeared a few times. This rearrangement joins TRBV24-1 to TRBJ2-3; 11 bases line up with TRBD2. Germline V gives CDR1 KGHDR, CDR2 SFDVKD. CDR3 length: 18 residues. Trimming cost V 3 bases and J 4 bases; bases outside gene matches: 11. CDR3 amino acids: CATSDHPHSGGAADTQYF. The CDR3 bases are TGTGCCACCAGTGATCACCCCCATAGCGGGGGGGCTGCAGATACGCAGTATTTT.

J is TRBJ1-2 and V is TRBV12-3 or TRBV12-4; weak D call: TRBD1 (6 bases). The V end was cut by 5 bases, the J end by 7 bases, with 14 bases between. This CDR3 region has 13 residues. CDR3 sequence (DNA): TGTGCCAGCAGTCTCGGACAGATTCTTGGCTACACCTTC. It specifies CASSLGQILGYTF.

The gene calls are TRBV6-5 and TRBJ1-6, with D unclear. Trimming left V 4 bases short and J 10 bases short, with 17 bases between. The CDR3 totals 15 residues. Germline V gene data show CDR1 as MNHEY and CDR2 as SVGAGI. CDR3 nucleotides: TGTGCCAGCAGTTCAGAGGCAGCCCTTTACTCACCCCTCCACTTT. It codes for CASSSEAALYSPLHF.

This clonotype was counted between two and nine times. V gene TRBV5-4 combines with J gene TRBJ1-2, with 9 bases aligning to TRBD1. There are 14 residues in the CDR3. J lost 7 bases, V lost 0 bases, and 4 bases had no gene match. Per germline, CDR1 SGHNT and CDR2 YYREEE (reference sequence). DNA for the CDR3: TGTGCCAGCAGCTTGGACAGGGGGCAAGTTGGCTACACCTTC. This codes for CASSLDRGQVGYTF.

This clonotype was observed a handful of times. The CDR3 spells CASSLENQKPFF. Written as DNA, the CDR3 is TGCGCCAGCAGCTTGGAAAATCAGAAGCCTTTCTTT. This chain joins TRBV5-1 and TRBJ1-1; no firm D call. The germline V and J ends were trimmed by 0 bases and 12 bases, with 12 bases remaining between them. The CDR3 runs to 12 residues. CDR1 is SGHRS, CDR2 YFSETQ, per germline.

The chain joins TRBV27 to TRBJ2-3; 10 bases map to TRBD1. V dropped 5 bases and J dropped 4; count of bases not matched to a gene: 3. Germline V gene data show CDR1 as MNHEY and CDR2 as SMNVEV (reference sequence). The CDR3 is made up of 14 amino acids. CDR3 in amino acids: CASSGQGVADTQYF. CDR3 bases: TGTGCCAGCAGTGGACAGGGGGTGGCAGATACGCAGTATTTT.

The chain has TRBV12-3 or TRBV12-4 and TRBJ1-5, with 7 bases fitting TRBD1. CDR3 length equals 13 residues. The junction had 3 bases not matched to a gene; V was cut back by 6 bases and J by 4 bases. The CDR3 sequence: CASRPQGNQPQHF. CDR3 nucleotide sequence: TGTGCCAGCAGACCACAGGGGAATCAGCCCCAGCATTTT.

This clonotype was observed a few times. The chain recombines TRBV6-5 with TRBJ2-1; tentative D call: TRBD1 (6 bases). V lost 6 bases, J lost 4 bases, and 16 bases lay in between. The CDR3 has 15 residues. Germline CDR1 reads MNHEY; CDR2 reads SVGAGI. The CDR3 region is CASSPGTRSYNEQFF. CDR3 DNA: TGTGCCAGCAGCCCCGGGACACGGAGTTACAATGAGCAGTTCTTC.

This clonotype has just a few counts. V is TRBV7-9 and J is TRBJ2-2; 12 bases fit TRBD1. Germline assignment: CDR1 SEHNR and CDR2 FQNEAQ (reference sequence). This CDR3 has 19 residues. Trimming at V came to 3 bases and at J to 5 bases, leaving 13 bases not matched to a gene. The CDR3 DNA follows: TGTGCCAGCAGCTTCCCCCCGGGACAGGGGGCCTTGGGGACCGGGGAGCTGTTTTTT. It specifies CASSFPPGQGALGTGELFF.

The chain couples TRBV5-4 to TRBJ2-7; possibly TRBD2 for D (6 bases). The CDR3 spans 14 residues. V was trimmed by 2 bases and J by 6 bases, leaving 15 bases between them. CDR1 SGHNT and CDR2 YYREEE come from the germline V gene (reference sequence). The CDR3 protein is CASSFTGERGEQYF. The CDR3 DNA reads as TGTGCCAGCAGCTTCACGGGGGAGAGAGGCGAGCAGTACTTC. The full variable domain, its missing parts supplied by reference TRBV5-4 and TRBJ2-7, is ETGVTQSPTHLIKTRGQQVTLRCSSQSGHNTVSWYQQALGQGPQFIFQYYREEENGRGNFPPRFSGLQFPNYSSELNVNALELDDSALYLCASSFTGERGEQYFGPGTRLTVT.

The chain recombines TRBV7-2 with TRBJ2-5; D assignment may be TRBD1 or TRBD2 (5 bases each). Germline CDR1 SGHTA, CDR2 FQGNSA. Trimming took 1 base from V and 5 from J, leaving 14 bases between them. This CDR3 region has 15 residues. CDR3 bases: TGTGCCAGCAGCTTAGGGGACCTTCGAAGGGAGACCCAGTACTTC. It yields the protein CASSLGDLRRETQYF.

The CDR3 sequence is CASSLSNTKGEKLFF. DNA of the CDR3: TGCGCCAGCAGCTTATCCAACACAAAGGGTGAAAAACTGTTTTTT. V is TRBV5-1 and J is TRBJ1-4; D not resolved. CDR1 SGHRS and CDR2 YFSETQ come from the germline V gene. The CDR3 runs to 15 residues. V lost 2 bases, J lost 7 bases, and 15 bases lay in between.

The J gene is TRBJ2-5, the V gene TRBV20-1, with TRBD2 as a possible D gene (6 bases). Looked up from germline, CDR1 is DFQATT and CDR2 is SNEGSKA (reference sequence). This CDR3 is built from 14 residues. The germline V and J ends were trimmed by 5 bases and 3 bases, with 16 bases remaining between them. CDR3 in amino acids: CSAPLPGLEETQYF. The CDR3 bases are TGCAGTGCTCCGTTACCGGGACTGGAAGAGACCCAGTACTTC.

The V call is TRBV12-3 or TRBV12-4, the J call TRBJ2-2; the match to TRBD1 covers 7 bases. CDR3 length equals 17 residues. V was pared by 1 base and J by 2 bases, with 7 bases of the junction left unmatched. The CDR3 bases are TGTGCCAGCAGTTTAGGACAGGGAACCGTAAACACCGGGGAGCTGTTTTTT. It codes for CASSLGQGTVNTGELFF.

This clonotype turned up a few times. The J gene is TRBJ1-1, the V gene TRBV3-1; D is ambiguous. This CDR3 comprises 13 residues. V lost 3 bases to trimming and J lost 4 bases, with 9 bases between them. The germline CDR1 and CDR2 sequences are LGHDT and YNNKEL (reference sequence). The CDR3 DNA reads as TGTGCCAGCAGCCATGACGGGCTCACTGAAGCTTTCTTT. Amino acid sequence: CASSHDGLTEAFF.

The chain is built from TRBV7-3 and TRBJ2-6; D remains unclear. The CDR3 has 16 amino acids. CDR1 and CDR2 (germline): SGHTA, FQGTGA. V dropped 6 bases and J dropped 0 bases, with 12 bases sitting between them. CDR3 sequence: CASSSPFSSGANVLTF. The DNA for the CDR3 is TGTGCCAGCAGTTCTCCTTTTAGCTCTGGGGCCAACGTCCTGACTTTC.

The chain combines TRBV11-2 with TRBJ2-3; D perhaps matches TRBD2 (6 bases). Germline CDR1 SGHAT, CDR2 FQNNGV. The CDR3 is 14 amino acids. V was trimmed by 5 bases and J by 2 bases, leaving 11 bases between them. CDR3 protein: CASSPGLNTDTQYF. CDR3 in DNA: TGTGCCAGCAGCCCGGGACTCAACACAGATACGCAGTATTTT.

This clonotype has a handful of counts. The rearrangement uses TRBV20-1 and TRBJ2-3, with TRBD2 identical over 12 bases. In germline, CDR1 is DFQATT, CDR2 SNEGSKA (reference sequence). V was clipped by 3 bases and J by 3 bases; unmatched bases: 7. The CDR3 is 16 residues long. CDR3 region: CSASLRTSGETDTQYF. CDR3 nucleotide sequence: TGCAGTGCTAGCCTACGGACTAGCGGGGAGACAGATACGCAGTATTTT.

The table lists this clonotype with a few counts. This chain connects TRBV6-2 or TRBV6-3 to TRBJ2-5; D not resolved. Trimming cost V 7 bases and J 2 bases, with 8 bases left between them. The CDR3 spans 12 residues. Germline CDR1 reads MNHEY; CDR2 reads SVGEGT. The CDR3 sequence is CASTAEQETQYF. CDR3 in DNA: TGTGCCAGCACGGCGGAACAAGAGACCCAGTACTTC.

Many counts were recorded for this clonotype. The chain joins TRBV7-3 to TRBJ2-2; D is uncertain. The germline V gene encodes CDR1 SGHTA and CDR2 FQGTGA. CDR3 length: 13 amino acids. V lost 5 bases, J lost 5 bases, and 9 bases lay in between. The CDR3 nucleotides read TGTGCCAGCAGCCCCAGCGCGACCGGGGAGCTGTTTTTT. As protein: CASSPSATGELFF.

This clonotype appeared a few times. The gene calls are TRBV18 and TRBJ2-7; D is possibly TRBD2 (6 bases). The CDR3 sequence is 16 residues long. The germline V gene encodes CDR1 KGHSH and CDR2 LQKENI. Trimming cost V 2 bases and J 3 bases, with 17 bases left between them. CDR3 nucleotides: TGTGCCAGCTCACCATCGCTAGGGCAGGGAGGCTACGAGCAGTACTTC. It encodes CASSPSLGQGGYEQYF.

This clonotype showed up many times. This rearrangement joins TRBV7-8 to TRBJ2-5; D is perhaps TRBD1 (6 bases). Trimming removed 5 bases at V and 0 bases at J, with 16 bases between. The length of the CDR3 is 16 residues. Germline CDR1 reads SGHVS; CDR2 reads FQNEAQ. The CDR3 region has the DNA TGTGCCAGCAGCCTTGTGGCAGGGGCAAACCAAGAGACCCAGTACTTC. Its protein is CASSLVAGANQETQYF. Full variable domain (outside the CDR3, taken from reference TRBV7-8 and TRBJ2-5): GAGVSQSPRYKVAKRGQDVALRCDPISGHVSLFWYQQALGQGPEFLTYFQNEAQLDKSGLPSDRFFAERPEGSVSTLKIQRTQQEDSAVYLCASSLVAGANQETQYFGPGTRLLVL.